The present entry profiles one T cell receptor beta chain with its context. The CDR3 runs to 16 residues. Germline-derived CDR1 and CDR2 are SGHAT and FQNNGV. The V segment lost 0 bases and the J segment 7 bases; nucleotides outside the gene matches: 5. The data belong to a study of blood T cell repertoires in COVID-19. Study overall: Samples of COVID-19 (acute and convalescent) were obtained from the United States, Italy and Spain. Sources were T cells, B-cell-depleted T cells, or PBMCs; the material itself was cDNA or gDNA.

Methods used by the authors: It was from reference gene primer amplification that nucleated cell counts were estimated. Sequenced by immunoSEQ multiplex PCR; TCRdb stores in-frame clones only, minus some. The DNA was the basis for D and trimming; V, J and clone size are from that table. This table has approximately 94,000 clones, about 85% appearing once. Sequencing input: peripheral blood. The source of this sequence is a man aged 45-65 years with active or convalescent COVID-19. The J gene is TRBJ2-7, the V gene TRBV11-2; 14 nucleotides agree with TRBD2. CDR3 region: CASSLDTGLAGGEQYF. The CDR3 DNA reads as TGTGCCAGCAGCTTAGATACCGGACTAGCGGGAGGAGAGCAGTACTTC.